Listed below are T cell receptor beta chains from one sample, sequenced in a study of beta chain features in type 1 diabetes. Profiling relied on immunoSEQ multiplex PCR, and the TCRdb table lists in-frame clones only, not all of them. The table lists hundreds of thousands of clones, roughly 16% of them singletons, with about 0.097% in the top ten. Input material: naive CD4+ T cells from blood. These receptor sequences come from a man younger than 30 in good health. CDR3s include the opening cysteine and the closing phenylalanine or tryptophan. The D gene is left open where the match is weak. For some rows the clone size is stated as once, few or many, or as a class when expanded; others skip it.

v_gene: TRBV10-3; j_gene: TRBJ1-3; abundance: -; d_gene: TRBD1; CDR3nt: TGTGCCATCAGTGGGACAGGACAATCTGGAAACACCATATATTTT; CDR3aa: CAISGTGQSGNTIYF
v_gene: TRBV27; j_gene: TRBJ2-3; abundance: -; d_gene: -; CDR3nt: TGTGCCAGCAGTTTAAAGGCAGGGTTAGGCCATAAAGATACGCAGTATTTT; CDR3aa: CASSLKAGLGHKDTQYF
v_gene: TRBV15; j_gene: TRBJ2-3; abundance: -; d_gene: -; CDR3nt: TGTGCCACCAGCACTATTTACCGTTCGCGCGGGGAAAACACAGATACGCAGTATTTT; CDR3aa: CATSTIYRSRGENTDTQYF
v_gene: TRBV6-5; j_gene: TRBJ2-7; abundance: -; d_gene: -; CDR3nt: TGTGCCAGCAGTTATTTCCGGACACTCGGGGGCGAGCAGTACTTC; CDR3aa: CASSYFRTLGGEQYF
v_gene: TRBV11-2; j_gene: TRBJ1-1; abundance: -; d_gene: TRBD1; CDR3nt: TGTGCCAGCAGGGCCGACAGGGGCAACACTGAAGCTTTCTTT; CDR3aa: CASRADRGNTEAFF
v_gene: TRBV15; j_gene: TRBJ1-5; abundance: few; d_gene: TRBD1; CDR3nt: TGTGCCACCAGCAGAGGGACAGGGAGGTCGAGGGGAAATCAGCCCCAGCATTTT; CDR3aa: CATSRGTGRSRGNQPQHF
v_gene: TRBV5-1; j_gene: TRBJ1-4; abundance: few; d_gene: TRBD1; CDR3nt: TGCGCCAGCAGTCGGGACAGGGTCGAAAAACTGTTTTTT; CDR3aa: CASSRDRVEKLFF
v_gene: TRBV7-2; j_gene: TRBJ1-5; abundance: -; d_gene: TRBD1; CDR3nt: TGTGCCAGCAGCCGGACAGGGGACTTCAATCAGCCCCAGCATTTT; CDR3aa: CASSRTGDFNQPQHF
v_gene: TRBV9; j_gene: TRBJ2-2; abundance: few; d_gene: -; CDR3nt: TGTGCCAGCAGCGTAGAGACCGGGGAGCTGTTTTTT; CDR3aa: CASSVETGELFF
v_gene: TRBV18; j_gene: TRBJ1-5; abundance: -; d_gene: -; CDR3nt: TGTGCCAGCTCCCCTAACATCCAGGGTTTGGTTCGACAGCCCCAGCATTTT; CDR3aa: CASSPNIQGLVRQPQHF
v_gene: TRBV30; j_gene: TRBJ1-5; abundance: few; d_gene: TRBD1; CDR3nt: TGTGCCTGGGACAGGGAGGGGAATCAGCCCCAGCATTTT; CDR3aa: CAWDREGNQPQHF
v_gene: TRBV30; j_gene: TRBJ1-1; abundance: few; d_gene: TRBD1; CDR3nt: TGTGCCTGGATTAGGCGGGACAGTGAAGCTTTCTTT; CDR3aa: CAWIRRDSEAFF
v_gene: TRBV27; j_gene: TRBJ1-2; abundance: few; d_gene: -; CDR3nt: TGTGCCAGCAGTTTACGGGGACAAATCTATGGCTACACCTTC; CDR3aa: CASSLRGQIYGYTF
v_gene: TRBV18; j_gene: TRBJ2-5; abundance: -; d_gene: -; CDR3nt: TGTGCCAGCTCACCACCGAGCTCGGGGAGACGGGAGACCCAGTACTTC; CDR3aa: CASSPPSSGRRETQYF
v_gene: TRBV18; j_gene: TRBJ2-7; abundance: -; d_gene: TRBD1; CDR3nt: TGTGCCAGCTCACCAAGAGGACAGGGCGTCGAGCAGTACTTC; CDR3aa: CASSPRGQGVEQYF
v_gene: TRBV25-1; j_gene: TRBJ2-1; abundance: few; d_gene: -; CDR3nt: TGTGCCAGCAGTGAATACCCCCTTACACAAAGCAAGTTCTTC; CDR3aa: CASSEYPLTQSKFF
v_gene: TRBV7-2; j_gene: TRBJ2-1; abundance: few; d_gene: -; CDR3nt: TGTGCCAGCAGCCCCTCAGGGCCTCTCTCAGGAAAGTTCTTC; CDR3aa: CASSPSGPLSGKFF
v_gene: TRBV7-4; j_gene: TRBJ1-2; abundance: -; d_gene: TRBD1; CDR3nt: TGTGCCAGCAGCGAGACAGGGGCCGACTCTAACTATGGCTACACCTTC; CDR3aa: CASSETGADSNYGYTF
v_gene: TRBV28; j_gene: TRBJ2-1; abundance: -; d_gene: -; CDR3nt: TGTGCCAGCAGTTTAGCCGCCGCGGGGTACAATGAGCAGTTCTTC; CDR3aa: CASSLAAAGYNEQFF
v_gene: TRBV5-4; j_gene: TRBJ1-5; abundance: few; d_gene: TRBD1; CDR3nt: TGTGCCAGCAGCCGACAGGGCGACAATCAGCCCCAGCATTTT; CDR3aa: CASSRQGDNQPQHF
v_gene: TRBV5-5; j_gene: TRBJ1-6; abundance: few; d_gene: -; CDR3nt: TGTGCCAGCAGCTTGGCCCAGCTGGGGCGATCACCCCTCCACTTT; CDR3aa: CASSLAQLGRSPLHF
v_gene: TRBV19; j_gene: TRBJ2-1; abundance: -; d_gene: -; CDR3nt: TGTGCCAGTAGGGCCCTAGGGGGGAGTAACAATGAGCAGTTCTTC; CDR3aa: CASRALGGSNNEQFF
v_gene: TRBV30; j_gene: TRBJ2-2; abundance: few; d_gene: -; CDR3nt: TGTGCCTGGAGTCGTTTCGGCACCGGGGAGCTGTTTTTT; CDR3aa: CAWSRFGTGELFF
v_gene: TRBV5-1; j_gene: TRBJ2-3; abundance: few; d_gene: -; CDR3nt: TGCGCCAGCAGCTTGGTAGCGCTTAGCACAGATACGCAGTATTTT; CDR3aa: CASSLVALSTDTQYF
v_gene: TRBV2; j_gene: TRBJ2-1; abundance: -; d_gene: TRBD2; CDR3nt: TGTGCCAGCAGTGGAGGGACTAGCGGGGGGGCCAATGAGCAGTTCTTC; CDR3aa: CASSGGTSGGANEQFF
v_gene: TRBV9; j_gene: TRBJ2-2; abundance: few; d_gene: -; CDR3nt: TGTGCCAGCAGCGTAGAGGCCACCGGGGAGCTGTTTTTT; CDR3aa: CASSVEATGELFF
v_gene: TRBV11-2; j_gene: TRBJ1-1; abundance: -; d_gene: -; CDR3nt: TGTGCCAGCACTCATCGGGAGGTGAACACTGAAGCTTTCTTT; CDR3aa: CASTHREVNTEAFF
v_gene: TRBV19; j_gene: TRBJ2-3; abundance: few; d_gene: TRBD2; CDR3nt: TGTGCCAGTAAAGCAGCGGGACTCGATACGCAGTATTTT; CDR3aa: CASKAAGLDTQYF
v_gene: TRBV5-1; j_gene: TRBJ1-2; abundance: -; d_gene: TRBD1; CDR3nt: TGCGCCAGCAGAATGACAGGGAACTATGGCTACACCTTC; CDR3aa: CASRMTGNYGYTF
v_gene: TRBV9; j_gene: TRBJ1-3; abundance: once; d_gene: -; CDR3nt: TGTGCCAGCAGCCCCCAGGACGGACCCTACGGGTACACCATATATTTT; CDR3aa: CASSPQDGPYGYTIYF
v_gene: TRBV23-1; j_gene: TRBJ1-5; abundance: -; d_gene: -; CDR3nt: TGCGCCAGCAGTCAAGACTTCGGGGGGGATGACTATAGCAATCAGCCCCAGCATTTT; CDR3aa: CASSQDFGGDDYSNQPQHF
v_gene: TRBV20-1; j_gene: TRBJ2-1; abundance: few; d_gene: -; CDR3nt: TGCAGCCTGAACAGGGACGAGCAGTTCTTC; CDR3aa: CSLNRDEQFF
v_gene: TRBV27; j_gene: TRBJ1-1; abundance: -; d_gene: TRBD1; CDR3nt: TGTGCCAGCAGTCCTTACAGGGGGAATGTTGAAGCTTTCTTT; CDR3aa: CASSPYRGNVEAFF
v_gene: TRBV6-5; j_gene: TRBJ2-7; abundance: few; d_gene: -; CDR3nt: TGTGCCAGCAGTGGGTTGCAGGGCTCAGGGGAGCAGTACTTC; CDR3aa: CASSGLQGSGEQYF
v_gene: TRBV15; j_gene: TRBJ2-7; abundance: -; d_gene: TRBD1; CDR3nt: TGTGCCACCAGCAGGGTTCGGGACAGGACCTACGAGCAGTACTTC; CDR3aa: CATSRVRDRTYEQYF
v_gene: TRBV15; j_gene: TRBJ2-1; abundance: -; d_gene: TRBD2; CDR3nt: TGTGCCACCAGCAAACTAGCGGGGGTCAATGAGCAGTTCTTC; CDR3aa: CATSKLAGVNEQFF
v_gene: TRBV2; j_gene: TRBJ1-5; abundance: -; d_gene: -; CDR3nt: TGTGCCAGCAGTGTAGGGGCAGGGAATCAGCCCCAGCATTTT; CDR3aa: CASSVGAGNQPQHF
v_gene: TRBV7-8; j_gene: TRBJ1-2; abundance: few; d_gene: TRBD1; CDR3nt: TGTGCCAGCAGCTTAGAGAGGGGGCGCTCGGGCTATGGCTACACCTTC; CDR3aa: CASSLERGRSGYGYTF
v_gene: TRBV10-3; j_gene: TRBJ1-1; abundance: -; d_gene: -; CDR3nt: TGTGCCATCAGTGAGAGAACAGGGCAGAACACTGAAGCTTTCTTT; CDR3aa: CAISERTGQNTEAFF
v_gene: TRBV19; j_gene: TRBJ2-4; abundance: -; d_gene: -; CDR3nt: TGTGCCAGTAGTATAGAGGCTTGGGAGGTAGCCAAAAACATTCAGTACTTC; CDR3aa: CASSIEAWEVAKNIQYF
v_gene: TRBV18; j_gene: TRBJ2-3; abundance: few; d_gene: -; CDR3nt: TGTGCCAGCTCACCCTCTGGCAGACGGCAGCTGGGGTGGAATACGCAGTATTTT; CDR3aa: CASSPSGRRQLGWNTQYF
v_gene: TRBV10-3; j_gene: TRBJ2-3; abundance: -; d_gene: -; CDR3nt: TGTGCCATCAGTGCGAATGGACAGCACACAGATACGCAGTATTTT; CDR3aa: CAISANGQHTDTQYF
v_gene: TRBV6-6; j_gene: TRBJ2-7; abundance: few; d_gene: TRBD1; CDR3nt: TGTGCCAGCAGCTCCCGAGACAGGGTCGAGCAGTACTTC; CDR3aa: CASSSRDRVEQYF
v_gene: TRBV7-9; j_gene: TRBJ1-1; abundance: few; d_gene: -; CDR3nt: TGTGCCAGCAGCCAATACGGGGGGAACACTGAAGCTTTCTTT; CDR3aa: CASSQYGGNTEAFF
v_gene: TRBV7-9; j_gene: TRBJ1-1; abundance: many; d_gene: -; CDR3nt: TGTGCCAGTCAAGGAGACACTGAAGCTTTCTTT; CDR3aa: CASQGDTEAFF
v_gene: TRBV7-9; j_gene: TRBJ2-7; abundance: -; d_gene: -; CDR3nt: TGTGCCAGCAGCTTAGTAGATCAGCAGTACTTC; CDR3aa: CASSLVDQQYF
v_gene: TRBV5-1; j_gene: TRBJ2-3; abundance: -; d_gene: -; CDR3nt: TGCGCCAGCAGCTTGGGGGGGCGTCTGGGCACAGATACGCAGTATTTT; CDR3aa: CASSLGGRLGTDTQYF
v_gene: TRBV4-2; j_gene: TRBJ1-2; abundance: few; d_gene: -; CDR3nt: TGTGCCAGCAGCCAAGAAGGAGCTAACTATGGCTACACCTTC; CDR3aa: CASSQEGANYGYTF
v_gene: TRBV6-6; j_gene: TRBJ1-1; abundance: -; d_gene: -; CDR3nt: TGTGCCAGCAGTTTGACAGGGAACACTGAAGCTTTCTTT; CDR3aa: CASSLTGNTEAFF
v_gene: TRBV14; j_gene: TRBJ2-1; abundance: few; d_gene: -; CDR3nt: TGTGCCAGCAGCCAAGAAGGTCCCTACCAGAATGAGCAGTTCTTC; CDR3aa: CASSQEGPYQNEQFF
v_gene: TRBV5-1; j_gene: TRBJ2-5; abundance: -; d_gene: TRBD1; CDR3nt: TGCGCCAGCAGCCCTGGCGACAGGGAAGGGGAGACCCAGTACTTC; CDR3aa: CASSPGDREGETQYF
v_gene: TRBV30; j_gene: TRBJ1-2; abundance: -; d_gene: -; CDR3nt: TGTGCCTGGAACAGTGGGCTTGGCTACACCTTC; CDR3aa: CAWNSGLGYTF
v_gene: TRBV12-5; j_gene: TRBJ2-3; abundance: many; d_gene: -; CDR3nt: TGTGCTAGTGGTTCCGGGACTCTGCAGTATTTT; CDR3aa: CASGSGTLQYF
v_gene: TRBV18; j_gene: TRBJ2-7; abundance: few; d_gene: TRBD1; CDR3nt: TGTGCCAGCTCACCACAGGGGGCCCACGAGCAGTACTTC; CDR3aa: CASSPQGAHEQYF
v_gene: TRBV18; j_gene: TRBJ1-2; abundance: -; d_gene: TRBD1; CDR3nt: TGTGCCAGCTTCTCTTCCCGGGACAGGGTAAGAGCTAACTATGGCTACACCTTC; CDR3aa: CASFSSRDRVRANYGYTF
v_gene: TRBV5-1; j_gene: TRBJ2-7; abundance: -; d_gene: -; CDR3nt: TGCGCCAGCAGCTTGGGGGCCGGGAACGAGCAGTACTTC; CDR3aa: CASSLGAGNEQYF
v_gene: TRBV7-3; j_gene: TRBJ2-5; abundance: few; d_gene: -; CDR3nt: TGTGCCAGCAGCTTCGGACACCACCAAGAGACCCAGTACTTC; CDR3aa: CASSFGHHQETQYF
v_gene: TRBV7-3; j_gene: TRBJ2-1; abundance: -; d_gene: -; CDR3nt: TGTGCCAGCAGCCGGATGCGGGACAACAATGAGCAGTTCTTC; CDR3aa: CASSRMRDNNEQFF